A single sample gave rise to the 5 T cell receptor beta chains below, sequenced in a study of T cells in Graves' hyperthyroidism and ophthalmopathy. RNA transcripts provided the source from which TCR beta CDR3 regions were amplified. Carried out on the TCR CDR3, a first-round RT-PCR used the HTBI primer set. Using its own MiXCR run on the multiplex PCR reads, TCRdb lists one record per CDR3 protein. The profile shows about 530,000 distinct CDR3 sequences, roughly 18% of them singletons. What was sequenced was blood. The source of these receptors is a woman in her late teens or twenties with Graves' ophthalmopathy.

The chain uses TRBV12-3 or TRBV12-4 and TRBJ1-3; D not certain. The germline V and J ends were trimmed by 4 bases and 8 bases, with 12 bases remaining between them. The CDR3 extends over 13 amino acids. CDR3 coding DNA: TGTGCCAGCAGTTACCCAGGCCTAGACACCATATATTTT. Its translation is CASSYPGLDTIYF.

This clonotype was picked up many times. CDR3 DNA sequence: TGTGCCAGCAGTCGACCCCCCGGACTTAGCTCCTACAATGAGCAGTTCTTC. Protein sequence: CASSRPPGLSSYNEQFF. The chain is built from TRBV28 and TRBJ2-1; possible D gene TRBD2, 5 bases. V lost 5 bases to trimming and J lost 0 bases, with 17 bases between them. Germline values: CDR1 MDHEN, CDR2 SYDVKM. The length of the CDR3 is 17 residues.

This clonotype was counted a few times. This chain uses TRBV6-5 with TRBJ2-7; the D gene is possibly TRBD1 (6 bases). CDR1 is MNHEY and CDR2 is SVGAGI in the germline V gene. V was shortened by 4 bases and J by 3 bases, with 13 bases between the two germline ends. This CDR3 is built from 14 residues. The CDR3 loop reads CASSSSDSYYEQYF. For the CDR3, the DNA is TGTGCCAGCAGTTCCTCGGACAGCTACTACGAGCAGTACTTC.

This clonotype was counted a few times. J is TRBJ1-1 and V is TRBV6-4; D uncertain. The CDR3 is made up of 20 amino acids. Germline CDR1 MRHNA, CDR2 SNTAGT. Trimming removed 2 bases from V and 3 bases from J, with 28 bases in between. The CDR3 spells CASSDGGPYRSPGVDTEAFF. CDR3 nucleotide sequence: TGTGCCAGCAGTGACGGTGGCCCCTACAGAAGCCCGGGAGTGGACACTGAAGCTTTCTTT.

The sample holds many counts of this clonotype. V and J are TRBV12-3 or TRBV12-4 and TRBJ2-1; D gene unclear. Between the trimmed V and J ends, which lost 0 bases and 4 bases, there was a span of 4 bases. There are 13 residues in the CDR3. This CDR3 reads CASSLALYNEQFF. The CDR3 nucleotides are TGTGCCAGCAGTTTAGCCTTGTACAATGAGCAGTTCTTC.